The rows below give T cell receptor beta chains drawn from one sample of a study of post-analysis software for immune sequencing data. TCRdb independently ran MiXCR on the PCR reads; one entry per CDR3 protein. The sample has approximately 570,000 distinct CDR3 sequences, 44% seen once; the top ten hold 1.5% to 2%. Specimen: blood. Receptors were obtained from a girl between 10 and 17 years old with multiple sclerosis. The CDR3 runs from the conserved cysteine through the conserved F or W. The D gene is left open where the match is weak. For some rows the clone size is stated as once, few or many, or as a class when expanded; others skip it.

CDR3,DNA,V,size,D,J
CASSHRWDTQYF,TGTGCCAGCAGCCACCGCTGGGATACGCAGTATTTT,TRBV7-9,few,-,TRBJ2-3
CSVGPGLTGYTF,TGCAGCGTTGGCCCGGGCCTCACTGGCTACACCTTC,TRBV29-1,-,-,TRBJ1-2
CASSLVMGILGEQYF,TGTGCCAGCAGCTTAGTGATGGGAATCCTTGGCGAGCAGTACTTC,TRBV7-8,-,-,TRBJ2-7
CASRNYDSGGVYNEQFF,TGTGCCAGCAGAAACTACGATAGCGGGGGGGTCTACAATGAGCAGTTCTTC,TRBV12-3/TRBV12-4,-,TRBD2,TRBJ2-1
CASVWDRDTDTQYF,TGTGCCAGCGTGTGGGACAGAGACACAGATACGCAGTATTTT,TRBV12-3/TRBV12-4,few,TRBD1,TRBJ2-3
CASSQGLAADTQYF,TGTGCCAGCAGCCAGGGACTAGCGGCAGATACGCAGTATTTT,TRBV7-3,-,TRBD2,TRBJ2-3
CSVEIGNQAYGYTF,TGCAGCGTTGAAATCGGAAACCAGGCCTATGGCTACACCTTC,TRBV29-1,few,-,TRBJ1-2
CASSLTQHHEQYF,TGTGCCAGCAGCTTGACCCAGCACCACGAGCAGTACTTC,TRBV7-8,-,-,TRBJ2-7
CAISENPGLAGLSLGTQYF,TGTGCCATCAGCGAGAACCCGGGGCTAGCGGGACTCTCGCTCGGGACCCAGTACTTC,TRBV10-3,few,TRBD2,TRBJ2-5
CASSTIDRAGYGYTF,TGTGCCAGCAGCACAATTGACCGGGCGGGGTATGGCTACACCTTC,TRBV7-9,-,-,TRBJ1-2
CSARGQGLYEQYF,TGCAGTGCTAGGGGACAGGGACTCTACGAGCAGTACTTC,TRBV20-1,-,TRBD1,TRBJ2-7
CASSQIRDSPLHF,TGTGCCAGCAGTCAAATCAGGGACTCACCCCTCCACTTT,TRBV12-3/TRBV12-4,-,-,TRBJ1-6
CASSRANSPLHF,TGTGCCAGCAGCAGGGCAAATTCACCCCTCCACTTT,TRBV7-9,-,-,TRBJ1-6
CASSLLTGGSGANVLTF,TGTGCCAGCAGTTTGTTAACAGGGGGCTCAGGGGCCAACGTCCTGACTTTC,TRBV27,few,TRBD1,TRBJ2-6
CASSPLRASFSYEQYF,TGTGCCAGCAGCCCCCTTCGTGCGAGTTTCTCCTACGAGCAGTACTTC,TRBV5-6,-,-,TRBJ2-7